These 5 T cell receptor beta chains share one sample of origin, sequenced in a study of shared clonotypes between healthy human individuals. Measured with immunoSEQ multiplex PCR; TCRdb has only the in-frame clones, and not every one. The repertoire has fewer than 600,000 clones, around 80% of them found once; the top ten carry more than 10%. Sequenced sample: PBMCs. Receptor source: a woman in her thirties or forties in good health. Some clones in this sample may be carry-over from other donors' samples.

This clone was observed many times. This chain links TRBV29-1 with TRBJ1-1, with D perhaps TRBD1 (5 bases). In germline, CDR1 is SQVTM, CDR2 ANQGSEA. The V and J ends lost 0 bases and 3 bases respectively, with 11 bases between them. The CDR3 has 14 residues. DNA of the CDR3: TGCAGCGTTGAAGATGGGGCTAGGTACACTGAAGCTTTCTTT. This encodes CSVEDGARYTEAFF.

V usage is TRBV5-1 and J usage is TRBJ2-1; D is perhaps TRBD2 (6 bases). V was trimmed by 5 bases and J by 0 bases, leaving 12 bases between them. The CDR3 consists of 15 residues. Germline CDR1 is SGHRS and CDR2 is YFSETQ. CDR3 amino acids: CASRTSSDSYNEQFF. CDR3 coding DNA: TGCGCCAGCAGAACTAGCTCTGACTCCTACAATGAGCAGTTCTTC.

Remarks on this clone: The identical CDR3 is also encoded by other nucleotide sequences in the sample. This chain connects TRBV30 to TRBJ1-1, with D unresolved. Germline V gives CDR1 GTSNPN, CDR2 SVGIG (reference sequence). V was clipped by 4 bases and J by 0 bases, with 9 bases between them. The CDR3 is 13 residues long. The CDR3 is CAWTAALNTEAFF. As DNA, the CDR3 is TGTGCCTGGACGGCCGCTCTGAACACTGAAGCTTTCTTT.

This chain uses TRBV7-3 with TRBJ2-3, with 9 bases aligning to TRBD1. The germline CDR1 and CDR2 sequences are SGHTA and FQGTGA. J gave up 5 bases and V 5 bases, and 8 bases lay outside the gene matches. This CDR3 comprises 15 residues. Here the CDR3 DNA reads TGTGCCAGCAGCCTGGGGACAGGGCTAGGAGATACGCAGTATTTT. It encodes CASSLGTGLGDTQYF.

This clone appeared a few times. Other DNA sequences within the sample encode an identical CDR3. The chain is built from TRBV7-8 and TRBJ2-3; D call uncertain. The germline CDR1 and CDR2 sequences are SGHVS and FQNEAQ. The CDR3 is made up of 11 amino acids. Deletions cut 7 bases from V and 2 bases from J, with 4 bases between. The CDR3 region has the DNA TGTGCCAGCACGTCCACAGATACGCAGTATTTT. Protein: CASTSTDTQYF.